This TCR beta chain originates from a study of blood T cell repertoires in COVID-19. Across the study: The United States, Italy and Spain supplied acute and convalescent COVID-19 samples.

Original handling: Amplification with reference gene primers provided the estimates of nucleated cell counts. The table came from immunoSEQ multiplex PCR; TCRdb's copy has only in-frame clones and leaves some out. V and J calls and clone size are copied from that table; D and trimming were computed from the DNA. In the table there are fewer than 350,000 clones, roughly 91% of which are singletons. Participants were placed into cohorts based on the clinical history they reported. The source is a woman aged 40 to 50 with acute COVID-19. Sequenced sample: PBMCs or T cells enriched from blood (not recorded which).

The CDR3 sequence is CASSASGSVSYEQYF. Written as DNA, the CDR3 is TGTGCCAGCAGCGCTAGCGGGAGCGTCTCCTACGAGCAGTACTTC. The gene calls are TRBV7-8 and TRBJ2-7; 10 bases are shared with TRBD2. The V gene's germline CDR1 is SGHVS and CDR2 FQNEAQ. V lost 5 bases to trimming and J lost 0 bases; unmatched junction nucleotides: 4. The CDR3 runs 15 residues. Full variable domain (missing parts from reference TRBV7-8 and TRBJ2-7): GAGVSQSPRYKVAKRGQDVALRCDPISGHVSLFWYQQALGQGPEFLTYFQNEAQLDKSGLPSDRFFAERPEGSVSTLKIQRTQQEDSAVYLCASSASGSVSYEQYFGPGTRLTVT.